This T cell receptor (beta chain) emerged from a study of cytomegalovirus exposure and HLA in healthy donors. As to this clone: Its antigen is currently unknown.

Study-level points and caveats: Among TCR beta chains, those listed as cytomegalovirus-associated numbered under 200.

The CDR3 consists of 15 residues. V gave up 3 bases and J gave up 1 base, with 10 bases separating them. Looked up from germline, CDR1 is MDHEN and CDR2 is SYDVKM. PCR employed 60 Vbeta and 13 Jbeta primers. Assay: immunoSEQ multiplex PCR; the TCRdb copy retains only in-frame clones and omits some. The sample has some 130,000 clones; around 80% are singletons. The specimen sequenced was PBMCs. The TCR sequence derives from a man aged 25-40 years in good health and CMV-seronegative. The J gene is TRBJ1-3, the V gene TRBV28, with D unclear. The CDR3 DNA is TGTGCCAGCAGTTTCAGGCTTGGTTCTGGAAACACCATATATTTT. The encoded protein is CASSFRLGSGNTIYF.